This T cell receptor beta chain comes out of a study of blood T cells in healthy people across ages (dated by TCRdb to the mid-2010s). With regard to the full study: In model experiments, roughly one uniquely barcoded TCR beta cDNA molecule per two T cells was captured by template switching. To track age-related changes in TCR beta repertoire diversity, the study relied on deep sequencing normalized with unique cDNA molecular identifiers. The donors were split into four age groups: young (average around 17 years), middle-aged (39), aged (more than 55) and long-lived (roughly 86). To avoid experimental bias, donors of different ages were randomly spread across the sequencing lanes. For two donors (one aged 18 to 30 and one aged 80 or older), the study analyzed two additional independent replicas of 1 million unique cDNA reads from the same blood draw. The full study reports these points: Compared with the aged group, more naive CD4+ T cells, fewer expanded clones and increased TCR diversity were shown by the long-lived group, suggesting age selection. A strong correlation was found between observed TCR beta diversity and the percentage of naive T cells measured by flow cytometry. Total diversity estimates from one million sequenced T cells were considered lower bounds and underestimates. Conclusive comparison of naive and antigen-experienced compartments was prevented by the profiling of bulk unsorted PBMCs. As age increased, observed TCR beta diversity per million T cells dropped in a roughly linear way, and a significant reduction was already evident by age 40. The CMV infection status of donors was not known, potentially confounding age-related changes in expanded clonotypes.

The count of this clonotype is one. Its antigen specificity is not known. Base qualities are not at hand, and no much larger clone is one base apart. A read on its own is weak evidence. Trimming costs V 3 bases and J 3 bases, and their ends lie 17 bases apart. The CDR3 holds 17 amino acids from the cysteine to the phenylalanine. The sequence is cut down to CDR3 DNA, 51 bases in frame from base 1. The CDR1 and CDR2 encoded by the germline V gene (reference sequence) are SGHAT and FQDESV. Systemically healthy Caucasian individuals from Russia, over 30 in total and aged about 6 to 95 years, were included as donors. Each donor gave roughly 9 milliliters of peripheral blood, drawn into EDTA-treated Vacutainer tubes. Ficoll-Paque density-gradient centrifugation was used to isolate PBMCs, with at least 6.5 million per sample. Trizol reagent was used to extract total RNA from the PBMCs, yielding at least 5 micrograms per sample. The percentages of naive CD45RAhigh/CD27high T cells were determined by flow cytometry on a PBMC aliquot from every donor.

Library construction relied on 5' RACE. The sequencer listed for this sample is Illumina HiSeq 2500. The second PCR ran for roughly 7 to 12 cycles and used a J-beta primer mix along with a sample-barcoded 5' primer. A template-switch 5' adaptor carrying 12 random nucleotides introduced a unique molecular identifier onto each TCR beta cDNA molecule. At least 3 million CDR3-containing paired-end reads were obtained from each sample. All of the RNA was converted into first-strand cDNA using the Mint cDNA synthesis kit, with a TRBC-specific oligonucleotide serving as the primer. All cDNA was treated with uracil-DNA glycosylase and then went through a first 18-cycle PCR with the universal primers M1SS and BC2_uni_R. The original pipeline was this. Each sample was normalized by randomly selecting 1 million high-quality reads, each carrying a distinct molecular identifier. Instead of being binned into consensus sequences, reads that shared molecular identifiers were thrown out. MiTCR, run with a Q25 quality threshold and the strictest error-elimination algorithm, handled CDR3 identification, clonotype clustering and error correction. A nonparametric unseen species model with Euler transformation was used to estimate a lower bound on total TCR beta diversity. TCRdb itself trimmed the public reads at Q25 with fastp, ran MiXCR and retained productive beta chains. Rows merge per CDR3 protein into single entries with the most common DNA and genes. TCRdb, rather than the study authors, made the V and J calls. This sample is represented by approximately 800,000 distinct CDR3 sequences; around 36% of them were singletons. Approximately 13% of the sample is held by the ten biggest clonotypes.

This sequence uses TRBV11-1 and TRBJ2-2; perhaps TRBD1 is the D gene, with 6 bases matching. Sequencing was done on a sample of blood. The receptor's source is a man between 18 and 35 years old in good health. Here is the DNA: TGTGCCAGCAGCTTGGAGATGACAGGAGTTTACACCGGGGAGCTGTTTTTT. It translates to CASSLEMTGVYTGELFF.